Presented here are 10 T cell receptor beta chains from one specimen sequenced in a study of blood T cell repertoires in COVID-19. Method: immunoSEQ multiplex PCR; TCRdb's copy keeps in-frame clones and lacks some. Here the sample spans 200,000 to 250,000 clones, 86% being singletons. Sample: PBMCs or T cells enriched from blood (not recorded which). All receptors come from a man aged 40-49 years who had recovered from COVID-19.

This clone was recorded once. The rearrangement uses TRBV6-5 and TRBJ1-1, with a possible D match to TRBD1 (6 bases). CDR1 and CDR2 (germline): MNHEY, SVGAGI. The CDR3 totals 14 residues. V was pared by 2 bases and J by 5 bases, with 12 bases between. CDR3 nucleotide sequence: TGTGCCAGCAGTTACGGGGGGGCTGGTACTGAAGCTTTCTTT. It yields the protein CASSYGGAGTEAFF.

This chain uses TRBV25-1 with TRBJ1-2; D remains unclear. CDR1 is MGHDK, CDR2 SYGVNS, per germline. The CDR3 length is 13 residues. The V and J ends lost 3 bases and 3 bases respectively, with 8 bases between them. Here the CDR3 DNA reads TGTGCCAGCAGTGACTCGCGCCACTATGGCTACACCTTC. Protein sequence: CASSDSRHYGYTF.

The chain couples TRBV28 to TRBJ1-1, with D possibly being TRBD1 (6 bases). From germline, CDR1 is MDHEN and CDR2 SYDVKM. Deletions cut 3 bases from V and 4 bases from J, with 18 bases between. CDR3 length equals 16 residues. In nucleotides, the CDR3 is TGTGCCAGCAGTTTCGGACAAGGGGGGGCGGGCACTGAAGCTTTCTTT. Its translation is CASSFGQGGAGTEAFF.

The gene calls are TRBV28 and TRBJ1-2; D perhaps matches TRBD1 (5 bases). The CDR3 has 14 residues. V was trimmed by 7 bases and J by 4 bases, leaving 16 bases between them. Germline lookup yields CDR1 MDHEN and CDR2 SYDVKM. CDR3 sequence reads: CASKRPDTLYGYTF. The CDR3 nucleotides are TGTGCCAGCAAACGTCCGGACACTCTCTATGGCTACACCTTC.

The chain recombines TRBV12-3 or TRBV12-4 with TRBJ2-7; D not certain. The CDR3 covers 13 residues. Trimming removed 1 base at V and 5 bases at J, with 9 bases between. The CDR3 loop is CASSLGTANEQYF. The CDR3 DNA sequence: TGTGCCAGCAGTTTAGGTACAGCTAACGAGCAGTACTTC.

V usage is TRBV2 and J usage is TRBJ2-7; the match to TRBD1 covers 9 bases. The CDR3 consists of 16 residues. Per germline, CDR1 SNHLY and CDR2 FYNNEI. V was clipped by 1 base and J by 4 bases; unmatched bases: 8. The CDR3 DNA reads TGTGCCAGCAGTGAAGGCTTCGGAGGACAGGGGTACGAGCAGTACTTC. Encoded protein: CASSEGFGGQGYEQYF. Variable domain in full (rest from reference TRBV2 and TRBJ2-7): EPEVTQTPSHQVTQMGQEVILRCVPISNHLYFYWYRQILGQKVEFLVSFYNNEISEKSEIFDDQFSVERPDGSNFTLKIRSTKLEDSAMYFCASSEGFGGQGYEQYFGPGTRLTVT.

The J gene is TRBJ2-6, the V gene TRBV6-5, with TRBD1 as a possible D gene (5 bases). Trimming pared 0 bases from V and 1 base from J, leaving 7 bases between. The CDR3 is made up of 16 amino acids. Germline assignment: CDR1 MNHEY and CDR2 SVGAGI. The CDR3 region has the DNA TGTGCCAGCAGTTACTCTGCAGGGTCTGGGGCCAACGTCCTGACTTTC. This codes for CASSYSAGSGANVLTF.

In DNA, the CDR3 is TGTGCCAGCTCACCGGCAGGGATCACCTTATACGAGCAGTACTTC. Encoded protein: CASSPAGITLYEQYF. V is TRBV18 and J is TRBJ2-7; TRBD1 is a possible D gene (5 bases). This CDR3 comprises 15 residues. Germline lookup yields CDR1 KGHSH and CDR2 LQKENI. Trimming cost V 3 bases and J 4 bases, with 16 bases left between them.

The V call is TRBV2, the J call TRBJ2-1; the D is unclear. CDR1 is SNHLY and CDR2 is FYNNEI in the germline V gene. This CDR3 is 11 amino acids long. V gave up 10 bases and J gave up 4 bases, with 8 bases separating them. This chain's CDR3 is CAKSRYNEQFF. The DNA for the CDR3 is TGTGCCAAAAGCCGGTACAATGAGCAGTTCTTC.

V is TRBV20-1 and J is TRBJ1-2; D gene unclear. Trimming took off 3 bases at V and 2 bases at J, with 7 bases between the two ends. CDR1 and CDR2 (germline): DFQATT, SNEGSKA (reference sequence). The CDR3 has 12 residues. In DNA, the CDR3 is TGCAGTGCTAGTACACCAAACTATGGCTACACCTTC. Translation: CSASTPNYGYTF.